The 20 T cell receptor beta chains below come from one sample, sequenced in a study of blood T cells in healthy people across ages. Next came a second PCR, run for about 6 to 11 cycles, which used a sample-barcoded 5' primer along with a J-beta primer mix. TCRdb fed the 5' RACE reads into MiXCR, producing one record per CDR3 protein. The table lists roughly 720,000 distinct CDR3 sequences, about 55% of them singletons. The specimen sequenced was blood. The receptors stem from a man at least 80 years old in good health.

Note on this clonotype: Sequence at one end of the junction differs from germline and may be a read error. V gene TRBV4-1 combines with J gene TRBJ2-7; 10 nucleotides line up with TRBD2. Germline CDR1 is MGHRA and CDR2 is YSYEKL. The CDR3 is 17 amino acids. In DNA form, the CDR3 reads TGCGCCAGCGGCCAAGACCCTAGCGGGAGTCCGCCCTACGAGCAGTACTTC. Its protein product is CASGQDPSGSPPYEQYF.

This rearrangement joins TRBV13 to TRBJ2-1, with TRBD2 matching over 9 bases. The V and J ends lost 5 bases and 6 bases, in that order; junction bases with no gene match: 14. Germline loops: CDR1 PRHDT, CDR2 FYEKMQ (reference sequence). The CDR3 is 17 residues long. CDR3 residues: CASSHSPLAGRINEQFF. CDR3 nucleotide sequence: TGTGCCAGCAGCCATTCTCCTCTAGCGGGAAGGATCAATGAGCAGTTCTTC.

This clonotype was picked up a small number of times. The chain couples TRBV5-1 to TRBJ2-3; D may be TRBD1 (5 bases). Germline CDR1 and CDR2: SGHRS and YFSETQ. The ends were cut back, 4 bases at V and 1 base at J, with 13 bases in the middle. The CDR3 loop spans 15 amino acids. CDR3 loop: CASSLPTGRTDTQYF. In DNA, the CDR3 is TGCGCCAGCAGCCTACCTACAGGACGCACAGATACGCAGTATTTT. The full variable domain, completed using reference TRBV5-1 and TRBJ2-3, is KAGVTQTPRYLIKTRGQQVTLSCSPISGHRSVSWYQQTPGQGLQFLFEYFSETQRNKGNFPGRFSGRQFSNSRSEMNVSTLELGDSALYLCASSLPTGRTDTQYFGPGTRLTVL.

CDR3 protein: CASSQRAKLTDTQYF. DNA for the CDR3: TGTGCCAGCAGCCAACGAGCGAAACTCACAGATACGCAGTATTTT. The chain links TRBV3-1 to TRBJ2-3; no clear D gene. Deletions cut 2 bases from V and 2 bases from J, with 11 bases between. From germline, CDR1 is LGHDT and CDR2 YNNKEL (reference sequence). There are 15 residues in the CDR3.

V usage is TRBV7-9 and J usage is TRBJ2-3; D might be TRBD2 (6 bases). The CDR3 has 14 residues. Trimming cost V 5 bases and J 2 bases, with 11 bases left between them. CDR1 and CDR2 from the germline V gene are SEHNR and FQNEAQ (reference sequence). The CDR3 is CASSLGGNTDTQYF. DNA of the CDR3: TGTGCCAGCAGCCTTGGAGGGAACACAGATACGCAGTATTTT.

The chain joins TRBV29-1 to TRBJ2-5; TRBD2 matches 9 bases. The CDR3 sequence is 12 residues long. Germline values: CDR1 SQVTM, CDR2 ANQGSEA. The chain's CDR3 is CGGGRAAETQYF. Written as DNA, the CDR3 is TGCGGTGGCGGGAGGGCGGCAGAGACCCAGTACTTC.

J is TRBJ2-7 and V is TRBV2; no firm D call. Germline loops: CDR1 SNHLY, CDR2 FYNNEI. Trimming pared 6 bases from V and 0 bases from J, leaving 12 bases between. CDR3 length: 14 residues. CDR3 DNA sequence: TGTGCCAGCAGGAGCTACCCGGCCTCCTACGAGCAGTACTTC. Amino acids: CASRSYPASYEQYF.

The V call is TRBV3-1, the J call TRBJ2-7, with TRBD2 identical over 14 bases. The V gene's germline CDR1 is LGHDT and CDR2 YNNKEL (reference sequence). Trimming cost V 8 bases and J 5 bases; bases outside gene matches: 5. The CDR3 loop spans 14 amino acids. In DNA form, the CDR3 reads TGTGCCAGCCAAGGGACTAGCGGGAGAAACGAGCAGTACTTC. Translated, it gives CASQGTSGRNEQYF.

V is TRBV27 and J is TRBJ2-7; 8 nucleotides align to TRBD1. Germline values: CDR1 MNHEY, CDR2 SMNVEV (reference sequence). The CDR3 is made up of 14 amino acids. Trimming cost V 7 bases and J 3 bases; bases outside gene matches: 8. CDR3 residues: CASTPGQGSYEQYF. The CDR3 nucleotides are TGTGCCAGCACCCCCGGACAGGGAAGCTACGAGCAGTACTTC.

This clonotype appeared a few times. This CDR3 reads CAIRDASSYNEQFF. CDR3 sequence (DNA): TGTGCCATCAGGGACGCGAGCTCCTACAATGAGCAGTTCTTC. The chain has TRBV10-3 and TRBJ2-1; D not resolved. V lost 6 bases and J 0 bases, leaving 9 bases between the germline ends. CDR3 size: 14 residues. The germline gives CDR1 ENHRY, CDR2 SYGVKD.

This chain links TRBV29-1 with TRBJ2-7; the D gene is possibly TRBD1 (6 bases). The V end was cut by 5 bases, the J end by 5 bases, with 16 bases between. CDR1 and CDR2 (germline): SQVTM, ANQGSEA. CDR3 length: 13 amino acids. CDR3 DNA sequence: TGCAGCGTTTTTGAGGGGGTCCGGAACGAGCAGTACTTC. Translation: CSVFEGVRNEQYF.

V gene TRBV9 combines with J gene TRBJ2-5; TRBD2 matches at 10 bases. This CDR3 has 17 amino acids. Unmatched junction bases numbered 11, after V lost 5 bases and J lost 1 base. Germline lookup yields CDR1 SGDLS and CDR2 YYNGEE. CDR3 sequence reads: CASSPGPSSGGQETQYF. Here the CDR3 DNA reads TGTGCCAGCAGTCCCGGCCCCTCTAGCGGGGGCCAAGAGACCCAGTACTTC.

CDR3 residues: CSARGGATYNEQYF. Written as DNA, the CDR3 is TGCAGTGCTAGAGGTGGGGCTACCTACAATGAGCAGTACTTC. The genes are TRBV20-1 and TRBJ2-1; TRBD1 is a possible D gene (5 bases). The better agreement between TRBJ2-7 and the DNA end casts doubt on the J call. Germline CDR1 reads DFQATT; CDR2 reads SNEGSKA (reference sequence). The CDR3 runs to 14 residues.

This chain joins TRBV20-1 and TRBJ2-1; D is perhaps TRBD1 (6 bases). The end of the DNA fits TRBJ2-7 better, so the J call may be wrong. Germline lookup yields CDR1 DFQATT and CDR2 SNEGSKA (reference sequence). The CDR3 is 14 residues long. CDR3 region: CSAREIQGSYEQYF. The CDR3 DNA sequence: TGCAGTGCTAGAGAGATACAGGGTTCCTACGAGCAGTACTTC.

This clonotype has more than one count but fewer than ten. The chain carries TRBV20-1 and TRBJ1-5; TRBD1 matches at 10 bases. The V segment lost 5 bases and the J segment 1 base; nucleotides outside the gene matches: 11. Per germline, CDR1 DFQATT and CDR2 SNEGSKA (reference sequence). The CDR3 is 17 amino acids. The CDR3 DNA sequence: TGCAGTGCTTCCGGGACAGGGGTTGGCGGAAGCAATCAGCCCCAGCATTTT. This sequence encodes CSASGTGVGGSNQPQHF.

This clonotype was seen a few times. The chain has TRBV12-3 or TRBV12-4 and TRBJ2-7; no clear D gene. The CDR3 extends over 12 amino acids. The germline V and J ends were trimmed by 6 bases and 1 base, with 7 bases remaining between them. The CDR3 sequence is CASRRQSYEQYF. The CDR3 nucleotides are TGTGCCAGCAGGCGGCAGTCCTACGAGCAGTACTTC.

This clonotype was detected once. The chain recombines TRBV25-1 with TRBJ2-7; no firm D call. Deletions cut 0 bases from V and 0 bases from J, with 6 bases between. The germline V gene has CDR1 MGHDK and CDR2 SYGVNS. The CDR3 sequence is 14 residues long. CDR3 DNA sequence: TGTGCCAGCAGTGAATACTACAGCTCCTACGAGCAGTACTTC. Its protein is CASSEYYSSYEQYF.

The chain joins TRBV6-5 to TRBJ2-7; a weak D match, TRBD1 (5 bases). The germline V gene encodes CDR1 MNHEY and CDR2 SVGAGI. V lost 5 bases and J 4 bases, leaving 21 bases between the germline ends. This CDR3 spans 16 amino acids. Here the CDR3 DNA reads TGTGCCAGCAGTAAGTCCACAGGAGCCTTGGGGTACGAGCAGTACTTC. Amino acids: CASSKSTGALGYEQYF.

The V gene is TRBV29-1, the J gene TRBJ2-3; no clear D. The CDR3 is made up of 14 amino acids. V was pared by 4 bases and J by 6 bases, with 17 bases between. Looked up from germline, CDR1 is SQVTM and CDR2 is ANQGSEA. The CDR3 spells CSVALIGVGDTQYF. For the CDR3, the DNA is TGCAGCGTTGCCCTTATTGGGGTAGGGGATACGCAGTATTTT.

CDR3 nucleotides: TGTGCCAGCAGTCTAAGTCCCGGGACAGGGGGAGAGACCCAGTACTTC. It codes for CASSLSPGTGGETQYF. The chain is built from TRBV6-1 and TRBJ2-5; TRBD1 aligns across 11 bases. The V gene end was trimmed by 5 bases and the J gene end by 4 bases; junction bases not matched to a gene: 9. Germline CDR1 and CDR2: MNHNS and SASEGT. This CDR3 has 16 amino acids.